Shown below are 25 T cell receptor beta chains from a single sample sequenced in a study of relationships among human T cell subsets. Semiquantitative ARM-PCR amplified T cell receptor alpha and beta CDR3 regions from mRNA. Tagged nested gene-specific primers were used first, then communal superprimers amplified exponentially. MiXCR, applied by TCRdb to the multiplex PCR reads, yields one record per CDR3 protein. This table holds about 14,000 distinct CDR3 sequences, about 60% found once. CD4+ cells were positively selected first, then anti-CD25 beads isolated CD4+CD25+ regulatory T cells. The sequenced sample consisted of Tregs sorted from blood. The source of these receptors is a man aged 35-49 years in good health.

In DNA form, the CDR3 reads TGTGCCAGCAGACACGGAAATAATTCACCCCTCCACTTT. This gives the protein CASRHGNNSPLHF. The gene calls are TRBV2 and TRBJ1-6; D is ambiguous. CDR3 size: 13 residues. Germline values: CDR1 SNHLY, CDR2 FYNNEI. V dropped 6 bases and J dropped 5 bases, with 8 bases sitting between them.

V usage is TRBV28 and J usage is TRBJ2-1; a possible D gene is TRBD2 (6 bases). V shed 1 base and J shed 6 bases, with 22 bases lying between them. The length of the CDR3 is 18 residues. The germline gives CDR1 MDHEN, CDR2 SYDVKM. CDR3 nucleotide sequence: TGTGCCAGCAGTTTATACGCGTCCGGGAGAACCTTTGGCAATGAGCAGTTCTTC. It encodes CASSLYASGRTFGNEQFF.

V usage is TRBV20-1 and J usage is TRBJ1-1; D gene uncertain. The CDR3 runs to 13 residues. Trimming removed 1 base at V and 4 bases at J, with 10 bases between. Germline loops: CDR1 DFQATT, CDR2 SNEGSKA (reference sequence). The CDR3 region is CSARGGGRTEAFF. In DNA, the CDR3 is TGCAGTGCTAGAGGGGGAGGACGCACTGAAGCTTTCTTT.

The J gene is TRBJ2-5, the V gene TRBV4-1; no reliable D call. The CDR3 is 12 amino acids. CDR1 MGHRA and CDR2 YSYEKL come from the germline V gene. The germline V and J ends were trimmed by 1 base and 4 bases, with 4 bases remaining between them. The CDR3 region is CASSQVSETQYF. CDR3 DNA: TGCGCCAGCAGCCAAGTATCAGAGACCCAGTACTTC.

V usage is TRBV12-3 or TRBV12-4 and J usage is TRBJ2-1, with TRBD2 identical over 12 bases. The CDR3 contains 16 residues. V trimming: 3 bases; J trimming: 4 bases; junction bases outside the gene matches: 4. Here the CDR3 DNA reads TGTGCCAGCAGTTTCCAGACTAGCGGGGGTTACAATGAGCAGTTCTTC. The encoded protein is CASSFQTSGGYNEQFF.

The chain carries TRBV29-1 and TRBJ1-2; no reliable D call. The germline V and J ends were trimmed by 3 bases and 6 bases, with 11 bases remaining between them. Germline CDR1 is SQVTM and CDR2 is ANQGSEA. CDR3 length: 12 amino acids. The CDR3: CSVDLEVNGYTF. CDR3 coding DNA: TGCAGCGTTGATCTCGAAGTTAATGGCTACACCTTC.

This clonotype was recorded a few times. V usage is TRBV7-2 and J usage is TRBJ2-3; D gene uncertain. This CDR3 comprises 14 residues. CDR1 is SGHTA, CDR2 FQGNSA, per germline. V lost 1 base and J 5 bases, leaving 10 bases between the germline ends. CDR3 nucleotide sequence: TGTGCCAGCAGCTTAGGGACGGTCCAAGATACGCAGTATTTT. Encoded protein: CASSLGTVQDTQYF.

The chain joins TRBV19 to TRBJ1-1, with unresolved D. CDR1 and CDR2 from the germline V gene are LNHDA and SQIVND (reference sequence). The CDR3 loop spans 14 amino acids. Trimming shortened V by 3 bases and J by 0 bases, and 8 bases separated the two germline ends. CDR3 coding DNA: TGTGCCAGTAGTATCAACAGAATGAACACTGAAGCTTTCTTT. Protein product: CASSINRMNTEAFF.

This sequence joins TRBV28 and TRBJ2-1; TRBD1 matches at 9 bases. V lost 5 bases to trimming and J lost 5 bases; unmatched junction nucleotides: 10. CDR3 length: 16 amino acids. The germline V gene has CDR1 MDHEN and CDR2 SYDVKM. CDR3 sequence reads: CASSTQGARHHNEQFF. The DNA for the CDR3 is TGTGCCAGCAGTACACAGGGGGCGCGACACCACAATGAGCAGTTCTTC.

This chain joins TRBV11-2 and TRBJ2-3; TRBD2 matches 10 bases. The CDR3 has 18 amino acids. The ends lost 0 bases at V and 10 bases at J; junction bases unmatched: 16. Looked up from germline, CDR1 is SGHAT and CDR2 is FQNNGV. In nucleotides, the CDR3 is TGTGCCAGCAGCTTAGACCCTCTTAGCGGGAGGCCCGGGGGTGCGCAGTATTTT. It encodes CASSLDPLSGRPGGAQYF.

In its sample, this clonotype was seen a few times. The chain employs TRBV11-2 and TRBJ1-5, with 7 bases aligning to TRBD1. V lost 5 bases, J lost 4 bases, and 5 bases stayed unmatched. The CDR3 sequence is 14 residues long. Germline loops: CDR1 SGHAT, CDR2 FQNNGV. The CDR3 protein is CASSLGTENQPQHF. In DNA, the CDR3 is TGTGCCAGCAGCCTTGGGACAGAAAATCAGCCCCAGCATTTT.

The V gene is TRBV27, the J gene TRBJ2-3; D gene unclear. Trimming shortened V by 8 bases and J by 3 bases, and 6 bases separated the two germline ends. This CDR3 is built from 11 residues. Germline V gene data show CDR1 as MNHEY and CDR2 as SMNVEV (reference sequence). The chain's CDR3 is CASGNTDTQYF. The CDR3 DNA sequence: TGTGCCAGCGGAAATACAGATACGCAGTATTTT.

This chain links TRBV29-1 with TRBJ2-1; 7 bases map to TRBD1. The CDR3 is 12 amino acids. CDR1 and CDR2 (germline): SQVTM, ANQGSEA. Trimming took 5 bases from V and 6 from J; bases not matched to a gene: 4. The CDR3 DNA reads as TGCAGCGTTCTTCGACAGGGCAATGAGCAGTTCTTC. Protein product: CSVLRQGNEQFF.

This clonotype was seen only a few times. The chain is built from TRBV4-1 and TRBJ2-7; 8 bases align to TRBD1. CDR3 size: 16 residues. The V gene's germline CDR1 is MGHRA and CDR2 YSYEKL. The trim removed 3 bases at V and 2 bases at J, leaving 9 bases unmatched. The CDR3 DNA reads TGCGCCAGCAGCCAGCCCGGCCGGGACAGGACCTACGAGCAGTACTTC. Protein sequence: CASSQPGRDRTYEQYF.

The rearrangement uses TRBV2 and TRBJ1-5; D is possibly TRBD1 (5 bases). The germline V gene encodes CDR1 SNHLY and CDR2 FYNNEI. Trimming left V 7 bases short and J 6 bases short, with 19 bases between. The length of the CDR3 is 15 residues. CDR3 amino acids: CASKWGTETGQPQHF. The CDR3 nucleotides are TGTGCCAGCAAATGGGGGACGGAAACGGGTCAGCCCCAGCATTTT.

The rearrangement uses TRBV27 and TRBJ1-2, with D maybe TRBD1 (5 bases). Germline V gene lookup returns CDR1 MNHEY and CDR2 SMNVEV (reference sequence). The CDR3 loop spans 14 amino acids. V was clipped by 6 bases and J by 5 bases, with 16 bases between them. CDR3 amino acids: CASSPGTLGYGYTF. The CDR3 nucleotides are TGTGCCAGCAGCCCAGGGACCTTAGGGTATGGCTACACCTTC.

This clonotype is medium-sized (0.01 to 0.1%) in the sample. The V call is TRBV27, the J call TRBJ2-7; D gene unclear. The CDR3 runs to 11 residues. From germline, CDR1 is MNHEY and CDR2 SMNVEV (reference sequence). V lost 5 bases, J lost 9 bases, and 11 bases lay in between. For the CDR3, the DNA is TGTGCCAGCAGTCCATTGACGGTGCAGTACTTC. As protein: CASSPLTVQYF.

This clonotype was detected a few times. This chain links TRBV7-9 with TRBJ1-2; D is uncertain. V lost 6 bases to trimming and J lost 5 bases, with 25 bases between them. The CDR3 consists of 17 residues. CDR1 SEHNR and CDR2 FQNEAQ come from the germline V gene (reference sequence). The DNA for the CDR3 is TGTGCCAGCAGTCCTTCAGGAGGGAGCTCACGGCATTATGGCTACACCTTC. This encodes CASSPSGGSSRHYGYTF.

As DNA, the CDR3 is TGTGCCAGCAGTAGACGACAGCTTAACTATGGCTACACCTTC. Its translation: CASSRRQLNYGYTF. The V gene is TRBV6-1, the J gene TRBJ1-2, with a possible D match to TRBD1 (5 bases). Trimming shortened V by 5 bases and J by 1 base, and 11 bases separated the two germline ends. The CDR3 contains 14 residues. The germline gives CDR1 MNHNS, CDR2 SASEGT.

This chain uses TRBV6-5 with TRBJ1-1, with D perhaps matching TRBD1 (6 bases). From germline, CDR1 is MNHEY and CDR2 SVGAGI. Trimming removed 6 bases at V and 4 bases at J, with 12 bases between. The CDR3 sequence is 13 residues long. CDR3 in DNA: TGTGCCAGCAGATGGGGGGACACCACTGAAGCTTTCTTT. This gives the protein CASRWGDTTEAFF.

The rearrangement links TRBV28 to TRBJ1-5; 9 nucleotides agree with TRBD1. The germline V gene has CDR1 MDHEN and CDR2 SYDVKM. This CDR3 contains 16 residues. The junction had 2 bases not matched to a gene; V was cut back by 0 bases and J by 2 bases. The chain's CDR3 is CASSLWGQGGNQPQHF. CDR3 coding DNA: TGTGCCAGCAGTTTATGGGGACAGGGCGGCAATCAGCCCCAGCATTTT.

This clonotype was counted once. This chain connects TRBV29-1 to TRBJ1-2; D not certain. The V and J ends lost 1 base and 4 bases respectively, with 13 bases between them. This CDR3 is built from 14 residues. Germline V gives CDR1 SQVTM, CDR2 ANQGSEA. The CDR3 nucleotides are TGCAGCGTTGAAGCCTTATCTGTCCTCTATGGCTACACCTTC. Protein: CSVEALSVLYGYTF.

A few counts support this clonotype. This sequence joins TRBV7-9 and TRBJ2-7; D is ambiguous. The CDR3 has 13 residues. The V gene's germline CDR1 is SEHNR and CDR2 FQNEAQ (reference sequence). The V end lost 11 bases, the J end lost 1 base, and 15 bases lay between the germline ends. The CDR3 region has the DNA TGTGCCGGAACGACTGGTGGGTCCTACGAGCAGTACTTC. Translated, it gives CAGTTGGSYEQYF.

The CDR3 loop is CAISCTSRETQYF. The CDR3 DNA is TGTGCCATCAGCTGCACTAGCCGTGAGACCCAGTACTTC. The chain links TRBV10-3 to TRBJ2-5, with D possibly matching TRBD2 (6 bases). Germline V gene sequence: CDR1 ENHRY, CDR2 SYGVKD. The V gene lost 6 bases and the J gene lost 5 bases, with 13 bases spanning the gap. There are 13 residues in the CDR3.

This clonotype was observed a few times. The genes are TRBV28 and TRBJ1-2; D is unresolved. Trimming cost V 8 bases and J 4 bases, with 17 bases left between them. The CDR3 contains 14 residues. The germline V gene has CDR1 MDHEN and CDR2 SYDVKM. CDR3: CASGTSGRVYGYTF. The DNA for the CDR3 is TGTGCCAGCGGTACCTCCGGACGTGTCTATGGCTACACCTTC.